These T cell receptor beta chains were read from a single sample in a study of cytomegalovirus exposure and HLA in healthy donors. Produced via immunoSEQ multiplex PCR; TCRdb's table is partial and in-frame only. The table includes more than 80,000 clones, 69% detected once. Sequencing was done on a sample of PBMCs. The receptors come from a man aged 50-60 years in good health and CMV-seronegative. Both conserved end residues are part of each CDR3. The order of the fields is V gene, J gene, D gene, clone size, CDR3 protein, CDR3 DNA. A D gene is named only where the DNA matches it firmly. Expanded clones get a size class; other rows say once, few or many, or leave the size out.

V gene: TRBV15; J gene: TRBJ2-7; D gene: TRBD1; clone size: -; CDR3 protein: CATSRDRQYEQYF; CDR3 DNA: TGTGCCACCAGCAGGGACAGGCAATACGAGCAGTACTTC
V gene: TRBV7-8; J gene: TRBJ1-1; D gene: TRBD1; clone size: few; CDR3 protein: CASSSIRGRNTEAFF; CDR3 DNA: TGTGCCAGCAGCTCCATCAGGGGGCGAAACACTGAAGCTTTCTTT
V gene: TRBV5-1; J gene: TRBJ1-2; D gene: TRBD1; clone size: -; CDR3 protein: CASSFGTGVACAF; CDR3 DNA: TGCGCCAGCAGCTTTGGAACAGGGGTGGCCTGCGCCTTC
V gene: TRBV5-1; J gene: TRBJ2-1; D gene: -; clone size: once; CDR3 protein: CASSLAVTYNEQFF; CDR3 DNA: TGCGCCAGCAGCTTGGCCGTCACATACAATGAGCAGTTCTTC
V gene: TRBV30; J gene: TRBJ1-5; D gene: -; clone size: -; CDR3 protein: CAWSGQYSNQPQHF; CDR3 DNA: TGTGCCTGGTCTGGACAATATAGCAATCAGCCCCAGCATTTT
V gene: TRBV2; J gene: TRBJ2-2; D gene: TRBD1; clone size: -; CDR3 protein: CASSLRTGNTGELFF; CDR3 DNA: TGTGCCAGCAGTTTACGGACAGGGAACACCGGGGAGCTGTTTTTT
V gene: TRBV28; J gene: TRBJ1-2; D gene: -; clone size: -; CDR3 protein: CASSLSGIGGYTF; CDR3 DNA: TGTGCCAGCAGTTTAAGCGGCATTGGGGGCTACACCTTC
V gene: TRBV30; J gene: TRBJ1-3; D gene: -; clone size: -; CDR3 protein: CAWNQAGNTIYF; CDR3 DNA: TGTGCCTGGAATCAGGCTGGAAACACCATATATTTT
V gene: TRBV11-3; J gene: TRBJ2-1; D gene: -; clone size: once; CDR3 protein: CASSRTGYEQFF; CDR3 DNA: TGTGCCAGCAGCCGTACAGGGTATGAGCAGTTCTTC
V gene: TRBV7-9; J gene: TRBJ1-1; D gene: TRBD1; clone size: few; CDR3 protein: CASSPGPDRGNTEAFF; CDR3 DNA: TGTGCCAGCAGCCCGGGACCGGACAGGGGGAACACTGAAGCTTTCTTT
V gene: TRBV7-3; J gene: TRBJ1-5; D gene: -; clone size: -; CDR3 protein: CASSLTGGSQPQHF; CDR3 DNA: TGTGCCAGCAGCTTAACGGGAGGTTCCCAGCCCCAGCATTTT
V gene: TRBV19; J gene: TRBJ1-6; D gene: -; clone size: -; CDR3 protein: CASSITGASSYNSPLHF; CDR3 DNA: TGTGCCAGTAGTATTACAGGAGCGAGCTCCTATAATTCACCCCTCCACTTT
V gene: TRBV30; J gene: TRBJ2-2; D gene: TRBD2; clone size: -; CDR3 protein: CAWSVTRGGPTGELFF; CDR3 DNA: TGTGCCTGGAGTGTAACGCGGGGGGGCCCCACCGGGGAGCTGTTTTTT
V gene: TRBV29-1; J gene: TRBJ2-1; D gene: TRBD1; clone size: few; CDR3 protein: CSVAGTGANEQFF; CDR3 DNA: TGCAGCGTGGCCGGGACAGGGGCCAATGAGCAGTTCTTC
V gene: TRBV4-3; J gene: TRBJ2-1; D gene: -; clone size: -; CDR3 protein: CASSQDQVFYNEQFF; CDR3 DNA: TGCGCCAGCAGCCAAGACCAGGTGTTCTACAATGAGCAGTTCTTC
V gene: TRBV4-1; J gene: TRBJ1-4; D gene: TRBD1; clone size: -; CDR3 protein: CASSLRQGPNEKLFF; CDR3 DNA: TGCGCCAGCAGCCTCCGACAGGGACCTAATGAAAAACTGTTTTTT
V gene: TRBV2; J gene: TRBJ1-3; D gene: TRBD1; clone size: -; CDR3 protein: CASSDPDRGNTIYF; CDR3 DNA: TGTGCCAGCAGTGACCCGGACAGGGGGAACACCATATATTTT
V gene: TRBV5-1; J gene: TRBJ2-2; D gene: TRBD1; clone size: -; CDR3 protein: CASSVITGTGTGELFF; CDR3 DNA: TGCGCCAGCAGCGTCATTACCGGGACAGGCACCGGGGAGCTGTTTTTT
V gene: TRBV5-1; J gene: TRBJ1-4; D gene: -; clone size: -; CDR3 protein: CASSFSPEANEKLFF; CDR3 DNA: TGCGCCAGCAGTTTTAGTCCTGAGGCTAATGAAAAACTGTTTTTT
V gene: TRBV2; J gene: TRBJ2-4; D gene: TRBD2; clone size: -; CDR3 protein: CASTGGSLRNNIQYF; CDR3 DNA: TGTGCCAGCACCGGCGGGAGCCTAAGAAACAACATTCAGTACTTC
V gene: TRBV10-3; J gene: TRBJ1-1; D gene: -; clone size: few; CDR3 protein: CAITQAPGGTEAFF; CDR3 DNA: TGTGCCATCACCCAAGCACCTGGGGGGACTGAAGCTTTCTTT
V gene: TRBV5-1; J gene: TRBJ2-5; D gene: TRBD2; clone size: few; CDR3 protein: CASSLAGTSQETQYF; CDR3 DNA: TGCGCCAGCAGCTTGGCCGGGACTAGTCAAGAGACCCAGTACTTC
V gene: TRBV30; J gene: TRBJ1-6; D gene: TRBD1; clone size: -; CDR3 protein: CAWSVRDRGSVSSPLHF; CDR3 DNA: TGTGCCTGGAGTGTACGGGACAGGGGGTCAGTAAGTTCACCCCTCCACTTT
V gene: TRBV30; J gene: TRBJ1-1; D gene: -; clone size: -; CDR3 protein: CAWRRVPNTEAFF; CDR3 DNA: TGTGCCTGGAGGCGCGTTCCGAACACTGAAGCTTTCTTT
V gene: TRBV27; J gene: TRBJ1-5; D gene: TRBD1; clone size: -; CDR3 protein: CASSLISTGLNSNQPQHF; CDR3 DNA: TGTGCCAGCAGTTTAATATCGACAGGGCTAAATAGCAATCAGCCCCAGCATTTT
V gene: TRBV5-4; J gene: TRBJ2-6; D gene: -; clone size: -; CDR3 protein: CASSPGSTGANVLTF; CDR3 DNA: TGTGCCAGCAGCCCAGGGTCTACGGGGGCCAACGTCCTGACTTTC
V gene: TRBV4-2; J gene: TRBJ2-3; D gene: -; clone size: -; CDR3 protein: CASSQDREGAPDTQYF; CDR3 DNA: TGTGCCAGCAGCCAAGACCGGGAGGGGGCCCCAGATACGCAGTATTTT
V gene: TRBV5-4; J gene: TRBJ1-2; D gene: TRBD1; clone size: few; CDR3 protein: CASSLVTGEGYTF; CDR3 DNA: TGTGCCAGCAGCTTGGTCACAGGGGAGGGCTACACCTTC
V gene: TRBV5-1; J gene: TRBJ1-1; D gene: -; clone size: -; CDR3 protein: CASSLGAGAGTEAFF; CDR3 DNA: TGCGCCAGCAGCTTGGGGGCAGGGGCAGGCACTGAAGCTTTCTTT
V gene: TRBV11-2; J gene: TRBJ2-3; D gene: TRBD2; clone size: -; CDR3 protein: CASSPILAVGDF; CDR3 DNA: TGTGCCAGCAGCCCTATCCTAGCGGTAGGGGATTTT